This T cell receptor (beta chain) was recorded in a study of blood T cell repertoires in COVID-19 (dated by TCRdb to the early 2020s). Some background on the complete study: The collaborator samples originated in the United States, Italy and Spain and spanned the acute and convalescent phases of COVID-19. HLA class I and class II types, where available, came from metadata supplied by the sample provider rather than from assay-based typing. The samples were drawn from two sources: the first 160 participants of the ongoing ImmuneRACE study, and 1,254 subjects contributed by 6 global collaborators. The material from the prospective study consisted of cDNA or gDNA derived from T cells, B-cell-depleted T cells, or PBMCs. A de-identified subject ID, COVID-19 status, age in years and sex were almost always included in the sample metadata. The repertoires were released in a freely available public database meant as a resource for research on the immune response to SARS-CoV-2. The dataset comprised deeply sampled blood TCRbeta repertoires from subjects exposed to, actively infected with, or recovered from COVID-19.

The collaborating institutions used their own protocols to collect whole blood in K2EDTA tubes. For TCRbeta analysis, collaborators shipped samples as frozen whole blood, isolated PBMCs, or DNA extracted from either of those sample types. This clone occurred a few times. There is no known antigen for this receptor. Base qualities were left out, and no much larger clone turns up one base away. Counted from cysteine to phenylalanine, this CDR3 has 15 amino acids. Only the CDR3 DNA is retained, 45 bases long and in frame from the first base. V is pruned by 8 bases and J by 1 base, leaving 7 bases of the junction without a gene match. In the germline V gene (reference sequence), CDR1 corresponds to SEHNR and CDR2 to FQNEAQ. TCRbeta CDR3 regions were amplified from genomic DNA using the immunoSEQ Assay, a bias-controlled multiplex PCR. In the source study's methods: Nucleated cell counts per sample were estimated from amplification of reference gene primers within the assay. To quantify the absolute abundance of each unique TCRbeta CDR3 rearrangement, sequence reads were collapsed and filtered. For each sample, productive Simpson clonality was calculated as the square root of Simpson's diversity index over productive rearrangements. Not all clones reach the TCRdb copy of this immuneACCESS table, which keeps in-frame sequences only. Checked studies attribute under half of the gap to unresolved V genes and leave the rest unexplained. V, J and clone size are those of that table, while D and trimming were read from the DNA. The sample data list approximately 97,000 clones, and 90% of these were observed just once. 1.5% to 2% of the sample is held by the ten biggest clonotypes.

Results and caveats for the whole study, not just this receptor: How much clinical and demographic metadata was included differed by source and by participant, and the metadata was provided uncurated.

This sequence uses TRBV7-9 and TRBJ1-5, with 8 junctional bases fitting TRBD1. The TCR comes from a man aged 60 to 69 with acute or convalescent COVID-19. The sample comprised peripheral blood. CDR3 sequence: CASAWTGISNQPQHF. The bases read TGTGCCAGCGCATGGACAGGGATAAGCAATCAGCCCCAGCATTTT.